What follows are 20 T cell receptor beta chains derived from one specimen sequenced in a study of beta chain features in type 1 diabetes. As every portion of the isolated RNA was reverse transcribed, the sequencing read expressed TCRB transcripts. Generated by immunoSEQ multiplex PCR, the TCRdb table keeps only in-frame clones and is missing some. Of some 200,000 clones detected, approximately 11% appear once; the ten largest clones hold roughly 1.4%. Sequences were obtained from central memory CD4+ T cells from blood. Every receptor here comes from a man younger than 35 in good health.

In this sample, this clone turned up a few times. J is TRBJ2-3 and V is TRBV5-4; 13 bases are shared with TRBD2. Germline CDR1 and CDR2: SGHNT and YYREEE (reference sequence). V gave up 6 bases and J gave up 5 bases; unmatched junction bases: 15. This CDR3 is 18 amino acids long. CDR3 in DNA: TGTGCCAGCACCCGAGGGACTAGCGGGGCCCGAGGAGGAGATACGCAGTATTTT. It codes for CASTRGTSGARGGDTQYF.

The table lists this clone with a few counts. V gene TRBV19 combines with J gene TRBJ2-4; TRBD1 matches at 11 bases. Germline CDR1 and CDR2: LNHDA and SQIVND (reference sequence). The V segment lost 4 bases and the J segment 1 base; nucleotides outside the gene matches: 12. The CDR3 is 19 amino acids. As DNA, the CDR3 is TGTGCCAGTAGTAGCGGACAGGGGGCGAGCTTTGCGGCCAAAAACATTCAGTACTTC. It yields the protein CASSSGQGASFAAKNIQYF.

This clone was found many times. This sample includes further DNA sequences coding for the same CDR3. The rearrangement joins TRBV7-9 to TRBJ2-5; no clear D. The CDR3 has 13 amino acids. In germline, CDR1 is SEHNR, CDR2 FQNEAQ (reference sequence). V dropped 3 bases and J dropped 2 bases, with 7 bases sitting between them. Here the CDR3 reads CASSFSLQETQYF. The CDR3 DNA reads TGTGCCAGCAGCTTTTCTCTTCAAGAGACCCAGTACTTC.

V usage is TRBV29-1 and J usage is TRBJ2-3, with 7 bases lining up with TRBD1. With 6 bases clipped from V and 3 bases from J, the junction kept 9 bases outside the gene matches. CDR1 is SQVTM, CDR2 ANQGSEA, per germline. This CDR3 is 14 amino acids long. In DNA form, the CDR3 reads TGCAGCGTCCGACAGGGCAAGGGGACAGATACGCAGTATTTT. Its protein is CSVRQGKGTDTQYF.

This clone was detected a few times. The chain recombines TRBV10-3 with TRBJ2-7, with a possible D match to TRBD1 (6 bases). V shed 4 bases and J shed 1 base, with 14 bases lying between them. Germline CDR1 reads ENHRY; CDR2 reads SYGVKD. The CDR3 loop spans 15 amino acids. The CDR3: CAISGKGEVSYEQYF. The CDR3 region has the DNA TGTGCCATCAGTGGAAAGGGGGAAGTGTCCTACGAGCAGTACTTC.

In this sample, this clone turned up many times. This chain joins TRBV28 and TRBJ2-7, with 9 bases lining up with TRBD1. CDR3 length equals 15 residues. Losses at the gene ends were 3 bases for V and 1 base for J; bases not matched to a gene: 4. From germline, CDR1 is MDHEN and CDR2 SYDVKM. The CDR3 here is CASSFTGGRSYEQYF. The CDR3 nucleotides are TGTGCCAGCAGTTTTACAGGGGGCCGATCCTACGAGCAGTACTTC.

This clone was picked up a small number of times. This chain links TRBV30 with TRBJ2-3; D may be TRBD1 (6 bases). The CDR3 contains 15 residues. Germline V CDR1 and CDR2: GTSNPN, SVGIG (reference sequence). Between the trimmed V and J ends, which lost 8 bases and 1 base, there was a span of 19 bases. The CDR3 is CAGWTVSDGTDTQYF. The CDR3 nucleotides read TGTGCCGGATGGACAGTTAGCGATGGCACAGATACGCAGTATTTT.

This clone was counted between two and nine times. The V call is TRBV4-2, the J call TRBJ2-1; unclear D gene. This CDR3 comprises 16 residues. Trimming took off 1 base at V and 3 bases at J, with 13 bases between the two ends. Germline V gives CDR1 LGHNA, CDR2 YNFKEQ. The CDR3 is CASSQGSVGVYNEQFF. DNA of the CDR3: TGTGCCAGCAGCCAAGGATCGGTCGGCGTCTACAATGAGCAGTTCTTC.

The gene calls are TRBV4-3 and TRBJ2-1; possible D gene TRBD1, 5 bases. The CDR3 runs 15 residues. CDR1 and CDR2 from the germline V gene are LGHNA and YSLEER. Trimming pared 4 bases from V and 6 bases from J, leaving 16 bases between. The CDR3 DNA sequence: TGCGCCAGCAGCCCTGGGGCCTGGTCGGGCAATGAGCAGTTCTTC. It translates to CASSPGAWSGNEQFF.

This clone was observed many times. A junction boundary mismatches the germline segment, possibly from a read error. The J gene is TRBJ2-1, the V gene TRBV7-7, with 8 bases identical to TRBD1. The CDR3 spans 15 residues. Germline CDR1 and CDR2: SSHAT and FNYEAQ (reference sequence). The CDR3, as DNA: TGTGCTAGCAGCCCCGGACAGGGTAGCTACAATGAGCAGTTCTTC. It codes for CASSPGQGSYNEQFF.

This clone occurred a few times. This rearrangement joins TRBV15 to TRBJ2-1; 8 bases are a match to TRBD2. V lost 6 bases to trimming and J lost 8 bases; unmatched junction nucleotides: 9. The CDR3 has 14 amino acids. In germline, CDR1 is LNHNV, CDR2 YYDKDF (reference sequence). The CDR3 nucleotides read TGTGCCACCAGTGCGCGGGACGGGAGGGATGAGCAGTTCTTC. Protein product: CATSARDGRDEQFF.

The chain links TRBV20-1 to TRBJ2-3; D not resolved. The germline CDR1 and CDR2 sequences are DFQATT and SNEGSKA (reference sequence). The V end lost 6 bases, the J end lost 2 bases, and 6 bases lay between the germline ends. CDR3 length: 11 amino acids. The CDR3, as DNA: TGCAGTGCCATATACACAGATACGCAGTATTTT. This codes for CSAIYTDTQYF.

This chain joins TRBV28 and TRBJ2-7; possibly TRBD1 for D (6 bases). Trimming stripped 8 bases from V and 2 bases from J, with 16 bases between. The CDR3 has 14 residues. CDR1 and CDR2 (germline): MDHEN, SYDVKM. The CDR3 protein is CASFRGRSTYEQYF. CDR3 sequence (DNA): TGTGCCAGCTTCAGGGGCAGGTCAACCTACGAGCAGTACTTC.

This clone has a handful of counts. V usage is TRBV2 and J usage is TRBJ2-1, with a tentative D call TRBD2 (5 bases). Germline V gene sequence: CDR1 SNHLY, CDR2 FYNNEI. The CDR3 totals 14 residues. V dropped 4 bases and J dropped 9 bases, with 16 bases sitting between them. The CDR3 region is CASSGSLEGSEQFF. The CDR3 DNA follows: TGTGCCAGCAGTGGAAGTCTAGAGGGCAGTGAGCAGTTCTTC.

The V call is TRBV4-3, the J call TRBJ1-3; D gene ambiguous. The CDR3 runs to 14 residues. The ends were cut back, 1 base at V and 4 bases at J, with 8 bases in the middle. Germline lookup yields CDR1 LGHNA and CDR2 YSLEER. The DNA for the CDR3 is TGCGCCAGCAGCCAAGTCCGAAGGGGAAACACCATATATTTT. Protein: CASSQVRRGNTIYF.

By frequency in the sample, this clone is medium-sized. Other nucleotide sequences in the sample specify the same CDR3. The chain joins TRBV2 to TRBJ2-6; D is tentatively TRBD1 or TRBD2 (5 bases each). Trimming pared 3 bases from V and 4 bases from J, leaving 13 bases between. Looked up from germline, CDR1 is SNHLY and CDR2 is FYNNEI. The CDR3 sequence is 16 residues long. For the CDR3, the DNA is TGTGCCAGCAGTGAGGGACGGGCGCCCGGGGCCAACGTCCTGACTTTC. Protein sequence: CASSEGRAPGANVLTF.

This clone was observed a handful of times. In nucleotides, the CDR3 is TGTGCCACCGGCGGGAGAGGGACAGATACGCAGTATTTT. Residues: CATGGRGTDTQYF. V gene TRBV10-3 combines with J gene TRBJ2-3, with 7 bases that match TRBD2. This CDR3 is built from 13 residues. V lost 10 bases and J lost 3; bases outside the gene matches: 7. The V gene's germline CDR1 is ENHRY and CDR2 SYGVKD.

About this clone itself: One base away lies a much larger clone, so this may be a sequencing read error. Different DNA sequences within this sample yield the same CDR3. The chain joins TRBV7-8 to TRBJ2-7, with D perhaps TRBD2 (5 bases). Looked up from germline, CDR1 is SGHVS and CDR2 is FQNEAQ. V was trimmed by 1 base and J by 2 bases, leaving 12 bases between them. The CDR3 sequence is 15 residues long. In DNA, the CDR3 is TGTGCCAGCAGCTTAGGTGGGAGCGGTCCCTACGAGCAGTACTTC. It translates to CASSLGGSGPYEQYF.

J is TRBJ2-6 and V is TRBV30, with D maybe TRBD1 (6 bases). V dropped 5 bases and J dropped 4 bases, with 12 bases sitting between them. The CDR3 is 14 amino acids. Per the germline V gene, CDR1 is GTSNPN and CDR2 is SVGIG (reference sequence). The CDR3 region is CAWSQGPGANVLTF. Here the CDR3 DNA reads TGTGCCTGGTCACAGGGCCCAGGGGCCAACGTCCTGACTTTC.

The genes are TRBV30 and TRBJ2-1, with D unclear. Germline V gene sequence: CDR1 GTSNPN, CDR2 SVGIG (reference sequence). This CDR3 region has 14 residues. V was cut by 0 bases and J by 15 bases, with 21 bases left in between. CDR3: CAWSVIRPNSQWFF. DNA of the CDR3: TGTGCCTGGAGTGTTATCCGCCCGAACTCCCAGTGGTTCTTC.